The 25 T cell receptor beta chains below were found in one sample sequenced in a study of T cell responses to AZD1222 COVID-19 vaccine. Assay: immunoSEQ multiplex PCR; the TCRdb copy retains only in-frame clones and omits some. This table has 120,000 to 150,000 clones, approximately 94% appearing once. The specimen was peripheral blood, collected on day 0 of AZD1222 vaccination. Receptors originate from an adult in good health.

V usage is TRBV2 and J usage is TRBJ1-1, with 7 bases lining up with TRBD1. J was trimmed by 4 bases and V by 11 bases; bases with no gene match: 1. Germline V gene lookup returns CDR1 SNHLY and CDR2 FYNNEI. The CDR3 totals 10 residues. The chain's CDR3 is CAPGGTEAFF. The CDR3 nucleotides read TGTGCCCCAGGGGGCACTGAAGCTTTCTTT.

Here the CDR3 reads CASTGPGAGGLNEQYF. The CDR3 DNA reads as TGTGCCAGCACCGGCCCAGGGGCGGGAGGGCTAAACGAGCAGTACTTC. The chain links TRBV27 to TRBJ2-7, with 9 bases lining up with TRBD2. The CDR3 consists of 16 residues. Germline CDR1 MNHEY, CDR2 SMNVEV (reference sequence). The ends lost 7 bases at V and 5 bases at J; junction bases unmatched: 15.

V and J are TRBV7-2 and TRBJ2-5; TRBD2 is a possible D gene (5 bases). The CDR3 has 16 residues. Trimming removed 5 bases at V and 2 bases at J, with 18 bases between. In germline, CDR1 is SGHTA, CDR2 FQGNSA. CDR3 region: CASSRGRSGRQETQYF. Written as DNA, the CDR3 is TGTGCCAGCAGCCGCGGACGGAGCGGACGACAAGAGACCCAGTACTTC.

The chain is built from TRBV5-1 and TRBJ1-2; TRBD1 agrees at 9 bases. Germline V gene data show CDR1 as SGHRS and CDR2 as YFSETQ. After removal of 4 bases from V and 4 bases from J, the junction contained 8 bases not matched to a gene. The length of the CDR3 is 15 residues. The CDR3 nucleotides are TGCGCCAGCAGCCCGGGACAGGGTGAGGTCTATGGCTACACCTTC. This codes for CASSPGQGEVYGYTF.

The rearrangement links TRBV5-1 to TRBJ2-3; D gene unclear. Trimming cost V 3 bases and J 6 bases, with 11 bases left between them. Germline CDR1 SGHRS, CDR2 YFSETQ. The CDR3 length is 13 residues. The CDR3 sequence: CASSSSSGDTQYF. The CDR3 nucleotides are TGCGCCAGCAGCTCTTCGTCCGGGGATACGCAGTATTTT.

The rearrangement links TRBV6-5 to TRBJ1-5; 9 bases are a match to TRBD1. In germline, CDR1 is MNHEY, CDR2 SVGAGI. The CDR3 has 14 amino acids. The J segment lost 4 bases and the V segment lost 9 bases, leaving 7 bases of the junction unmatched. CDR3 sequence (DNA): TGTGCCAGTCGGACAGGGGCTTGGAATCAGCCCCAGCATTTT. This encodes CASRTGAWNQPQHF.

This chain uses TRBV6-1 with TRBJ2-7, with 7 bases that match TRBD2. Germline V gene data show CDR1 as MNHNS and CDR2 as SASEGT. V gave up 3 bases and J gave up 3 bases; unmatched junction bases: 2. The CDR3 runs to 13 residues. The CDR3 bases are TGTGCCAGCAGTGAGGCTAGCGGCTACGAGCAGTACTTC. This gives the protein CASSEASGYEQYF.

The chain joins TRBV6-5 to TRBJ1-5; TRBD1 matches at 10 bases. Germline trimming cut 6 bases from V and 5 bases from J; bases unmatched to any gene: 4. The CDR3 sequence is 14 residues long. CDR1 and CDR2 from the germline V gene are MNHEY and SVGAGI. Here the CDR3 reads CASSLGQGYQPQHF. The CDR3, as DNA: TGTGCCAGCAGCCTGGGACAGGGGTATCAGCCCCAGCATTTT.

The V gene is TRBV2, the J gene TRBJ2-1, with 10 nucleotides matching TRBD2. The CDR3 totals 12 residues. V dropped 8 bases and J dropped 8; count of bases not matched to a gene: 3. Germline values: CDR1 SNHLY, CDR2 FYNNEI. The CDR3 DNA reads TGTGCCAGCGGAGGACTAGCGGATGAGCAGTTCTTC. As protein: CASGGLADEQFF.

The rearrangement links TRBV19 to TRBJ2-1; tentatively, D is TRBD1 (5 bases). CDR1 is LNHDA, CDR2 SQIVND, per germline (reference sequence). V was cut by 1 base and J by 6 bases, with 13 bases left in between. The CDR3 spans 15 residues. DNA of the CDR3: TGTGCCAGTAGTATAGGCAGGGTACGATTCAATGAGCAGTTCTTC. Protein product: CASSIGRVRFNEQFF. Based on the CDR3 plus reference TRBV19 and TRBJ2-1, the full variable domain is DGGITQSPKYLFRKEGQNVTLSCEQNLNHDAMYWYRQDPGQGLRLIYYSQIVNDFQKGDIAEGYSVSREKKESFPLTVTSAQKNPTAFYLCASSIGRVRFNEQFFGPGTRLTVL.

The chain employs TRBV19 and TRBJ2-1; TRBD2 matches at 14 bases. The CDR3 is 18 amino acids. V shed 6 bases, J shed 0 bases, and the junction held 7 bases outside the gene matches. Germline V gene sequence: CDR1 LNHDA, CDR2 SQIVND (reference sequence). CDR3 loop: CASRQGTSGGSSYNEQFF. The CDR3 DNA follows: TGTGCCAGTAGACAAGGGACTAGCGGGGGAAGCTCCTACAATGAGCAGTTCTTC. The whole variable domain, filled in from reference TRBV19 and TRBJ2-1, reads DGGITQSPKYLFRKEGQNVTLSCEQNLNHDAMYWYRQDPGQGLRLIYYSQIVNDFQKGDIAEGYSVSREKKESFPLTVTSAQKNPTAFYLCASRQGTSGGSSYNEQFFGPGTRLTVL.

The chain combines TRBV2 with TRBJ2-1; no firm D call. The germline V gene encodes CDR1 SNHLY and CDR2 FYNNEI. This CDR3 spans 13 amino acids. V shed 7 bases and J shed 7 bases, with 14 bases lying between them. Here the CDR3 DNA reads TGTGCCAGCATCAAACACCAGAGTAATGAGCAGTTCTTC. Translating gives CASIKHQSNEQFF.

The J gene is TRBJ1-3, the V gene TRBV2; the D is unclear. The germline V and J ends were trimmed by 7 bases and 4 bases, with 14 bases remaining between them. Germline values: CDR1 SNHLY, CDR2 FYNNEI. The CDR3 contains 14 residues. The CDR3 DNA reads as TGTGCCAGCACACCCCGCGGGAGGGGAAACACCATATATTTT. This encodes CASTPRGRGNTIYF. Combining the CDR3 with reference TRBV2 and TRBJ1-3 gives the whole variable domain EPEVTQTPSHQVTQMGQEVILRCVPISNHLYFYWYRQILGQKVEFLVSFYNNEISEKSEIFDDQFSVERPDGSNFTLKIRSTKLEDSAMYFCASTPRGRGNTIYFGEGSWLTVV.

V usage is TRBV7-3 and J usage is TRBJ2-1; either TRBD1 or TRBD2 may supply D (5 bases each). The CDR3 spans 15 residues. Germline assignment: CDR1 SGHTA and CDR2 FQGTGA. V was clipped by 5 bases and J by 5 bases, with 16 bases between them. CDR3: CASSLNPGRDNEQFF. The CDR3, as DNA: TGTGCCAGCAGCCTAAATCCGGGGCGCGACAATGAGCAGTTCTTC. The whole variable domain, remainder taken from reference TRBV7-3 and TRBJ2-1, is GAGVSQTPSNKVTEKGKYVELRCDPISGHTALYWYRQSLGQGPEFLIYFQGTGAADDSGLPNDRFFAVRPEGSVSTLKIQRTERGDSAVYLCASSLNPGRDNEQFFGPGTRLTVL.

The chain combines TRBV21-1 with TRBJ2-1; the D call in the table, TRBD2, was not verified against the DNA. TRBV21-1 is a pseudogene locus. This CDR3 contains 19 residues. The CDR3 reads CASSKKEGTSGRLRNEQFF. The CDR3 nucleotides read TGTGCCAGCAGCAAAAAAGAGGGGACTAGCGGGAGGCTCAGGAATGAGCAGTTCTTC.

This sequence joins TRBV11-2 and TRBJ2-1; the match to TRBD2 covers 13 bases. CDR1 is SGHAT and CDR2 is FQNNGV in the germline V gene. The V gene end was trimmed by 0 bases and the J gene end by 9 bases; junction bases not matched to a gene: 2. The CDR3 runs 15 residues. The CDR3 spells CASSLDRLAGGEQFF. CDR3 nucleotide sequence: TGTGCCAGCAGCTTAGATAGACTAGCGGGGGGTGAGCAGTTCTTC.

The V and J genes are TRBV19 and TRBJ2-1; 10 bases align to TRBD2. Germline assignment: CDR1 LNHDA and CDR2 SQIVND (reference sequence). With V trimmed by 5 bases and J by 4 bases, 8 bases remained unmatched. The CDR3 length is 16 residues. The CDR3 region has the DNA TGTGCCAGTAGTTGGATAGCGGGGGGTGGGTACAATGAGCAGTTCTTC. Its translation: CASSWIAGGGYNEQFF.

V is TRBV27 and J is TRBJ1-2; a weak D match, TRBD1 (6 bases). The CDR3 runs 13 residues. Per the germline V gene, CDR1 is MNHEY and CDR2 is SMNVEV (reference sequence). V was cut by 5 bases and J by 4 bases, with 11 bases left in between. CDR3 sequence (DNA): TGTGCCAGCAGTCATGGACAGACCTATGGCTACACCTTC. Translated, it gives CASSHGQTYGYTF.

The genes are TRBV5-1 and TRBJ1-1; D possibly corresponds to TRBD1 (6 bases). Germline values: CDR1 SGHRS, CDR2 YFSETQ. The CDR3 has 16 residues. V was cut by 3 bases and J by 1 base, with 16 bases left in between. CDR3 in amino acids: CASSYVQGGGNTEAFF. For the CDR3, the DNA is TGCGCCAGCAGCTACGTACAGGGAGGGGGGAACACTGAAGCTTTCTTT.

The genes are TRBV5-1 and TRBJ2-3; D is possibly TRBD2 (6 bases). Looked up from germline, CDR1 is SGHRS and CDR2 is YFSETQ. The CDR3 is 16 residues long. Trimming shortened V by 2 bases and J by 2 bases, and 15 bases separated the two germline ends. This CDR3 is CASSLQPGLDTDTQYF. CDR3 in DNA: TGCGCCAGCAGCTTACAACCGGGACTCGACACAGATACGCAGTATTTT.

J is TRBJ1-6 and V is TRBV4-2; the D gene is possibly TRBD1 (5 bases). CDR1 and CDR2 from the germline V gene are LGHNA and YNFKEQ. Deletions cut 8 bases from V and 0 bases from J, with 14 bases between. The CDR3 covers 16 residues. Here the CDR3 reads CASGGQAFSYNSPLHF. CDR3 DNA: TGTGCCAGCGGCGGACAAGCGTTCTCCTATAATTCACCCCTCCACTTT.

V and J are TRBV5-6 and TRBJ2-5; 12 nucleotides match TRBD2. The CDR3 sequence is 15 residues long. J was trimmed by 5 bases and V by 5 bases; bases with no gene match: 7. CDR1 SGHDT and CDR2 YYEEEE come from the germline V gene. The CDR3 sequence: CASSPLAGGWETQYF. CDR3 DNA sequence: TGTGCCAGCAGTCCACTAGCGGGAGGTTGGGAGACCCAGTACTTC.

The V call is TRBV5-1, the J call TRBJ2-5; D is possibly TRBD2 (6 bases). Trimming left V 4 bases short and J 1 base short, with 11 bases between. CDR1 and CDR2 (germline): SGHRS, YFSETQ. The CDR3 has 14 amino acids. CDR3 DNA sequence: TGCGCCAGCAGCCAGACTAGTTTCCAAGAGACCCAGTACTTC. This sequence encodes CASSQTSFQETQYF.

The V gene is TRBV7-3, the J gene TRBJ1-1; 8 bases match TRBD1. The CDR3 extends over 14 amino acids. After removal of 5 bases from V and 4 bases from J, the junction contained 6 bases not matched to a gene. The germline CDR1 and CDR2 sequences are SGHTA and FQGTGA. The CDR3 protein is CASSLTGGGTEAFF. In DNA, the CDR3 is TGTGCCAGCAGCCTCACAGGGGGTGGCACTGAAGCTTTCTTT.

The J gene is TRBJ1-4, the V gene TRBV5-5, with D unclear. Trimming took off 2 bases at V and 6 bases at J, with 14 bases between the two ends. There are 15 residues in the CDR3. The germline V gene encodes CDR1 SGHKS and CDR2 YYEKEE (reference sequence). The CDR3 sequence is CASSFYRMGDEKLFF. The CDR3 DNA sequence: TGTGCCAGCAGCTTTTACAGAATGGGTGATGAAAAACTGTTTTTT. Using reference TRBV5-5 and TRBJ1-4 for the parts outside the CDR3, the full variable domain is DAGVTQSPTHLIKTRGQQVTLRCSPISGHKSVSWYQQVLGQGPQFIFQYYEKEERGRGNFPDRFSARQFPNYSSELNVNALLLGDSALYLCASSFYRMGDEKLFFGSGTQLSVL.